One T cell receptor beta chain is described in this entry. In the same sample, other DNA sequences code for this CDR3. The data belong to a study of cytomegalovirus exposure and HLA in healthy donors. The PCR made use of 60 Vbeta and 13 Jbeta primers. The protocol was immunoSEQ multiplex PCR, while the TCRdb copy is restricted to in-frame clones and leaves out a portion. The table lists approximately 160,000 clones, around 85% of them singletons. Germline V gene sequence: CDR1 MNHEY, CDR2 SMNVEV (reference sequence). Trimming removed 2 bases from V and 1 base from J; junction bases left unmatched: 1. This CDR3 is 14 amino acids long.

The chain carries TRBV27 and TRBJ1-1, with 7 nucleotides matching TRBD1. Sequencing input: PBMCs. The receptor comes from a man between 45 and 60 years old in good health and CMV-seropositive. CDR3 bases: TGTGCCAGCAGTTTACGACAGGGGAACACTGAAGCTTTCTTT. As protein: CASSLRQGNTEAFF.